The 8 T cell receptor beta chains in this list originate from one sample, sequenced in a study of blood T cells in healthy people across ages (dated by TCRdb to 2013 to 2016). The method behind the library was 5' RACE. For sequencing, an Illumina HiSeq 2500 was employed. A second PCR of about 6 to 11 cycles was performed with a sample-barcoded 5' primer and a J-beta primer mix. TCRdb itself trimmed the public reads at Q25 with fastp, ran MiXCR and retained productive beta chains. Rows are combined by CDR3 protein, so each entry shows the most common genes and DNA. Recorded for this sample are roughly 900,000 distinct CDR3 sequences; around 28% of them occurred a single time. The ten largest clones capture 17% of the sample. The material sequenced was blood. These receptor sequences come from a woman older than 75 in good health.

This clonotype appeared a few times. The V and J genes are TRBV5-5 and TRBJ2-1; 8 bases line up with TRBD2. Germline CDR1 SGHKS, CDR2 YYEKEE (reference sequence). The length of the CDR3 is 16 residues. V shed 5 bases, J shed 12 bases, and the junction held 19 bases outside the gene matches. The CDR3 DNA follows: TGTGCCAGCAGTCGCCCAACTAGCGGACCGTTAGTAGGGCAGTTCTTC. It codes for CASSRPTSGPLVGQFF.

This clonotype was recorded at least ten times. This sequence joins TRBV6-2 or TRBV6-3 and TRBJ2-7; no firm D call. From germline, CDR1 is MNHEY and CDR2 SVGEGT. Trimming cost V 6 bases and J 3 bases, with 15 bases left between them. This CDR3 has 14 residues. The CDR3 coding sequence is TGTGCCAGCAGATCCGGGTCGCCAAACTACGAGCAGTACTTC. Protein: CASRSGSPNYEQYF.

Ten or more counts support this clonotype. The chain links TRBV20-1 to TRBJ2-1; the match to TRBD2 covers 10 bases. The CDR3 consists of 14 residues. The V and J ends lost 0 bases and 7 bases, in that order; junction bases with no gene match: 3. Germline V lookup: CDR1 DFQATT, CDR2 SNEGSKA (reference sequence). In DNA, the CDR3 is TGCAGTGCTAGAGATCTAGCGGGGGTGAATGAGCAGTTCTTC. Encoded protein: CSARDLAGVNEQFF.

In this sample, this clonotype turned up many times. This sequence joins TRBV5-1 and TRBJ1-6; D call uncertain. The V end lost 0 bases, the J end lost 8 bases, and 15 bases lay between the germline ends. There are 16 residues in the CDR3. Germline V gives CDR1 SGHRS, CDR2 YFSETQ. The CDR3 bases are TGCGCCAGCAGCTTGGCGATCTCGGGTTCGGATTCACCCCTCCACTTT. This gives the protein CASSLAISGSDSPLHF. Full variable domain (missing parts from reference TRBV5-1 and TRBJ1-6): KAGVTQTPRYLIKTRGQQVTLSCSPISGHRSVSWYQQTPGQGLQFLFEYFSETQRNKGNFPGRFSGRQFSNSRSEMNVSTLELGDSALYLCASSLAISGSDSPLHFGNGTRLTVT.

In its sample, this clonotype was seen many times. The chain carries TRBV21-1 and TRBJ2-6. TRBV21-1 is described as a pseudogene. CDR3 length: 16 amino acids. The CDR3: CASSKNGPSGANVLTF. The CDR3 DNA sequence: TGTGCCAGCAGCAAAAACGGACCCTCTGGGGCCAACGTCCTGACTTTC.

The genes are TRBV6-2 or TRBV6-3 and TRBJ2-1; the match to TRBD2 covers 7 bases. The V segment lost 2 bases and the J segment 6 bases; nucleotides outside the gene matches: 4. In germline, CDR1 is MNHEY, CDR2 SVGEGT. This CDR3 has 14 residues. CDR3 loop: CASSYNGRGNEQFF. DNA of the CDR3: TGTGCCAGCAGTTACAATGGGAGGGGCAATGAGCAGTTCTTC.

The chain couples TRBV11-2 to TRBJ2-1, with a tentative D call TRBD1 (6 bases). Germline assignment: CDR1 SGHAT and CDR2 FQNNGV. CDR3 length: 21 residues. V was cut by 3 bases and J by 4 bases, with 31 bases left in between. The CDR3 here is CASSFRGPIRGRSHFYNEQFF. The DNA of the CDR3 is TGTGCCAGCAGCTTCAGGGGTCCAATCAGGGGCCGATCCCATTTTTACAATGAGCAGTTCTTC.

This clonotype was seen repeatedly, ten times or more. The chain joins TRBV4-3 to TRBJ2-3; 8 bases match TRBD2. The CDR3 runs to 17 residues. Germline lookup yields CDR1 LGHNA and CDR2 YSLEER. Trimming removed 3 bases from V and 8 bases from J; junction bases left unmatched: 16. The CDR3 loop reads CASSQDHSGGLEGTQYF. The CDR3 DNA follows: TGCGCCAGCAGCCAGGACCACAGCGGGGGTCTGGAGGGTACGCAGTATTTT.